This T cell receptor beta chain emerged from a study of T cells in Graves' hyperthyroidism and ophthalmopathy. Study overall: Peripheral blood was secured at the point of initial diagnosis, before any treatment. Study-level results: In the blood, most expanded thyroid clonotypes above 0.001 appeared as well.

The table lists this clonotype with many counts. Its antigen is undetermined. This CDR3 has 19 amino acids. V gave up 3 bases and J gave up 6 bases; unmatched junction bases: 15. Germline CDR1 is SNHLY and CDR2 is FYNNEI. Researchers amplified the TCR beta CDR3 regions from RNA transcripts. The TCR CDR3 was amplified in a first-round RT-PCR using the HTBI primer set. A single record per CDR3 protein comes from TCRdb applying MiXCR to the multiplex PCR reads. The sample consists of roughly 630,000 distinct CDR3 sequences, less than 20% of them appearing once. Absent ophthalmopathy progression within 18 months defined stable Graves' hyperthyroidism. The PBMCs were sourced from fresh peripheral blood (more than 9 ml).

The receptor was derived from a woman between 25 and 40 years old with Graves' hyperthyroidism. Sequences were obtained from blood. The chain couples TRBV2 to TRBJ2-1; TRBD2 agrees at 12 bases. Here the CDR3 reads CASSERGLASGRVRNEQFF. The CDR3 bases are TGTGCCAGCAGTGAGAGGGGCCTCGCTAGCGGGAGGGTACGCAATGAGCAGTTCTTC.